This passage covers 11 T cell receptor beta chains from one sample sequenced in a study of blood T cell repertoires in COVID-19 (dated by TCRdb to about 2020). Preparation of the library involved the immunoSEQ multiplex PCR assay. The clones in this table, taken by TCRdb from immuneACCESS, are in-frame only. Not every clone is retained; where verified, under half of the shortfall comes from an unresolved V gene, and the cause of the rest is unknown. A total of about 180,000 clones appear in this sample, roughly 84% of them only once. About 14% of the sample rests with the top ten. What was sequenced was peripheral blood. The receptors here all came from a man aged 18 to 29 with active or convalescent COVID-19.

To note about this clone: Other nucleotide sequences in the sample specify the same CDR3. The chain carries TRBV12-3 or TRBV12-4 and TRBJ2-3; D unresolved. The length of the CDR3 is 12 residues. V was cut by 5 bases and J by 1 base, with 4 bases left in between. The CDR3 nucleotides read TGTGCCAGCAGTCCTGGCACAGATACGCAGTATTTT. Translating it yields CASSPGTDTQYF.

This clone occurred once. The rearrangement uses TRBV18 and TRBJ1-4; no clear D gene. Per the germline V gene, CDR1 is KGHSH and CDR2 is LQKENI. This CDR3 contains 16 residues. Trimming cost V 6 bases and J 0 bases, with 14 bases left between them. This CDR3 reads CASSLRTGTTNEKLFF. The CDR3 DNA sequence: TGTGCCAGCTCTCTAAGGACGGGAACAACTAATGAAAAACTGTTTTTT.

The rearrangement uses TRBV7-9 and TRBJ1-2; 7 bases align to TRBD1. Germline V lookup: CDR1 SEHNR, CDR2 FQNEAQ (reference sequence). V shed 1 base, J shed 4 bases, and the junction held 0 bases outside the gene matches. This CDR3 is built from 13 residues. The CDR3 coding sequence is TGTGCCAGCAGCTTAGAGGGGGCCTATGGCTACACCTTC. This sequence encodes CASSLEGAYGYTF.

The gene calls are TRBV7-2 and TRBJ2-1, with D unresolved. The germline V gene has CDR1 SGHTA and CDR2 FQGNSA. With 0 bases removed from V and 6 bases from J, the gap between germline ends came to 6 bases. CDR3 length: 13 residues. The CDR3 protein is CASSLARFNEQFF. The CDR3 nucleotides read TGTGCCAGCAGCTTAGCGCGTTTCAATGAGCAGTTCTTC.

The CDR3 spells CASSNSGTENEKLFF. The CDR3 nucleotides are TGTGCCAGCAGCAATTCCGGGACAGAAAATGAAAAACTGTTTTTT. V is TRBV5-6 and J is TRBJ1-4, with 7 bases fitting TRBD1. Trimming cost V 4 bases and J 5 bases; bases outside gene matches: 8. Germline CDR1 SGHDT, CDR2 YYEEEE. This CDR3 has 15 amino acids.

A single count supports this clone. The chain couples TRBV7-2 to TRBJ1-4; 11 nucleotides line up with TRBD1. The CDR3 sequence is 16 residues long. CDR1 SGHTA and CDR2 FQGNSA come from the germline V gene. V was pared by 1 base and J by 8 bases, with 6 bases of the junction left unmatched. The CDR3 protein is CASSLEPDRGREKLFF. CDR3 bases: TGTGCCAGCAGCTTAGAGCCGGACAGGGGGCGGGAAAAACTGTTTTTT. Full variable domain (rest looked up from reference TRBV7-2 and TRBJ1-4): GAGVSQSPSNKVTEKGKDVELRCDPISGHTALYWYRQSLGQGLEFLIYFQGNSAPDKSGLPSDRFSAERTGGSVSTLTIQRTQQEDSAVYLCASSLEPDRGREKLFFGSGTQLSVL.

J is TRBJ2-1 and V is TRBV27; 8 bases match TRBD1. This CDR3 spans 15 amino acids. Trimming took 3 bases from V and 5 from J; bases not matched to a gene: 6. CDR1 MNHEY and CDR2 SMNVEV come from the germline V gene (reference sequence). In nucleotides, the CDR3 is TGTGCCAGCAGTTTTGGGGACAGGAGAAACAATGAGCAGTTCTTC. Translating it yields CASSFGDRRNNEQFF.

The V and J genes are TRBV6-6 and TRBJ1-4, with a weak D call TRBD1 (6 bases). The CDR3 has 14 residues. Looked up from germline, CDR1 is MNHNY and CDR2 is SVGAGI (reference sequence). With 6 bases removed from V and 6 bases from J, the gap between germline ends came to 14 bases. The DNA of the CDR3 is TGTGCCAGCAGCCCCGGGGGGGGCCATGAAAAACTGTTTTTT. Amino acid sequence: CASSPGGGHEKLFF.

The CDR3 region is CASSLAGTANTEAFF. The CDR3 DNA reads TGTGCCAGCAGCTTAGCCGGCACAGCGAACACTGAAGCTTTCTTT. The V gene is TRBV7-2, the J gene TRBJ1-1, with D hard to call. V was clipped by 0 bases and J by 1 base, with 9 bases between them. Germline CDR1 is SGHTA and CDR2 is FQGNSA. The CDR3 loop spans 15 amino acids.

J is TRBJ1-1 and V is TRBV7-2; the D is unclear. Germline CDR1 and CDR2: SGHTA and FQGNSA. Deletions cut 5 bases from V and 0 bases from J, with 13 bases between. The CDR3 runs 15 residues. CDR3: CASSTRSNMNTEAFF. CDR3 sequence (DNA): TGTGCCAGCAGCACCCGGAGCAACATGAACACTGAAGCTTTCTTT. The complete variable domain, with remaining parts taken from reference TRBV7-2 and TRBJ1-1, reads GAGVSQSPSNKVTEKGKDVELRCDPISGHTALYWYRQSLGQGLEFLIYFQGNSAPDKSGLPSDRFSAERTGGSVSTLTIQRTQQEDSAVYLCASSTRSNMNTEAFFGQGTRLTVV.

J is TRBJ1-2 and V is TRBV7-3; possibly TRBD1 for D (6 bases). The CDR3 extends over 13 amino acids. Trimming cost V 5 bases and J 7 bases, with 14 bases left between them. Germline-derived CDR1 and CDR2 are SGHTA and FQGTGA. The DNA for the CDR3 is TGTGCCAGCAGCGAGGGCAGGGGAACTGGCTACACCTTC. Translation gives CASSEGRGTGYTF. Together with reference TRBV7-3 and TRBJ1-2, the CDR3 gives the full variable domain: GAGVSQTPSNKVTEKGKYVELRCDPISGHTALYWYRQSLGQGPEFLIYFQGTGAADDSGLPNDRFFAVRPEGSVSTLKIQRTERGDSAVYLCASSEGRGTGYTFGSGTRLTVV.